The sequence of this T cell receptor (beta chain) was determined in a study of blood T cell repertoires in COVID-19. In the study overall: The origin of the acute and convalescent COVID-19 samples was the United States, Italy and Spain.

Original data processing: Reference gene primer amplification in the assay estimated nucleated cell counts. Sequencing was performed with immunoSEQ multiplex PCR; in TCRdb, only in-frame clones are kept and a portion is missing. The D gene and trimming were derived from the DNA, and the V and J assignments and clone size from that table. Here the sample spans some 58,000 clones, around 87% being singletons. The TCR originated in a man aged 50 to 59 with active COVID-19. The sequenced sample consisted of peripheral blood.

The CDR3 nucleotides read TGTGCCAGCAGCTTAGCCAGGGCAGGGTACAATGAGCAGTTCTTC. Residues: CASSLARAGYNEQFF. The chain uses TRBV7-2 and TRBJ2-1, with TRBD1 as a possible D gene (5 bases). This CDR3 contains 15 residues. Trimming took 0 bases from V and 4 from J, leaving 10 bases between them. Germline loops: CDR1 SGHTA, CDR2 FQGNSA.